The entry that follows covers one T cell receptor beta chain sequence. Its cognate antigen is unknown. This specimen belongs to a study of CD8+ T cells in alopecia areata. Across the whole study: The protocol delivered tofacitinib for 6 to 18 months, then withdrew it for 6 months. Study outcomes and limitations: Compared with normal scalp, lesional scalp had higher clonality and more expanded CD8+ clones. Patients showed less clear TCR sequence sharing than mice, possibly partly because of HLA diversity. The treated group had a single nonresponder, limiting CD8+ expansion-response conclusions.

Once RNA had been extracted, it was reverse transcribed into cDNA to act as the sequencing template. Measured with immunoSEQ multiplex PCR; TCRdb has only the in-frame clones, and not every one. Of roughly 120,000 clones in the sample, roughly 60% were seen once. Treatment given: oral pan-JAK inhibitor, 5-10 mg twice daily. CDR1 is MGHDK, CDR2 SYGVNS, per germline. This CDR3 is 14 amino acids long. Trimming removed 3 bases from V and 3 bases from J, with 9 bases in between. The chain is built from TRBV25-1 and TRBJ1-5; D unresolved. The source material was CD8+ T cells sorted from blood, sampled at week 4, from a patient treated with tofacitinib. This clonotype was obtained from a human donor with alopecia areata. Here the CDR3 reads CASSELEANQPQHF. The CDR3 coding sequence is TGTGCCAGCAGTGAGTTGGAAGCCAATCAGCCCCAGCATTTT.